Presented here are 30 T cell receptor beta chains from one specimen sequenced in a study of T cells expressing NK-cell markers. TCRdb reanalyzed the 5' RACE reads and collapses them to one entry per CDR3 protein, without DNA. The table counts over 100,000 distinct CDR3 sequences; approximately 17% lies in the top ten. The sample comprised blood T cells: a sorted CD56 or NKG2C T cell subset, CD4+ or CD8+ T cells, or bulk PBMC T cells (not recorded which). The origin of the receptors is a woman between 18 and 69 years old in good health.

The chain carries TRBV15 and TRBJ2-4; lacking DNA, the TRBD2 call made by TCRdb goes unchecked. Germline-derived CDR1 and CDR2 are LNHNV and YYDKDF (reference sequence). The length of the CDR3 is 18 residues. The chain's CDR3 is CATSPRLAGGPEENIQYF. Full variable domain (rest looked up from reference TRBV15 and TRBJ2-4): DAMVIQNPRYQVTQFGKPVTLSCSQTLNHNVMYWYQQKSSQAPKLLFHYYDKDFNNEADTPDNFQSRRPNTSFCFLDIRSPGLGDTAMYLCATSPRLAGGPEENIQYFGAGTRLSVL.

This chain uses TRBV7-2 with TRBJ1-1; the TRBD1 assignment by TCRdb is unverifiable without DNA. The germline V gene has CDR1 SGHTA and CDR2 FQGNSA. CDR3 length equals 15 residues. This chain's CDR3 is CASSLTLDRVPEAFF.

The CDR3 is CASSLESHEQFF. The V and J genes are TRBV5-6 and TRBJ2-1. The germline CDR1 and CDR2 sequences are SGHDT and YYEEEE. The CDR3 spans 12 residues. The full variable domain, with the rest looked up from reference TRBV5-6 and TRBJ2-1, is DAGVTQSPTHLIKTRGQQVTLRCSPKSGHDTVSWYQQALGQGPQFIFQYYEEEERQRGNFPDRFSGHQFPNYSSELNVNALLLGDSALYLCASSLESHEQFFGPGTRLTVL.

V is TRBV12-3 or TRBV12-4 and J is TRBJ2-5; TCRdb calls TRBD2, which cannot be checked without DNA. CDR3 length: 15 residues. CDR3 loop: CASSLGLAVQETQYF.

This rearrangement joins TRBV7-9 to TRBJ1-1; TCRdb proposes TRBD1, but this gene call is untestable without DNA. The CDR3 is 13 amino acids. Germline CDR1 SEHNR, CDR2 FQNEAQ (reference sequence). Here the CDR3 reads CASSSGGTFEAFF.

The chain is built from TRBV2 and TRBJ1-5; TCRdb's D gene call, TRBD1, goes unchecked for lack of DNA. Germline CDR1 is SNHLY and CDR2 is FYNNEI. The CDR3 has 15 residues. The CDR3 loop reads CASSEEGQLNQPQHF. Looking up the rest from reference TRBV2 and TRBJ1-5 gives the full variable domain: EPEVTQTPSHQVTQMGQEVILRCVPISNHLYFYWYRQILGQKVEFLVSFYNNEISEKSEIFDDQFSVERPDGSNFTLKIRSTKLEDSAMYFCASSEEGQLNQPQHFGDGTRLSIL.

The chain recombines TRBV12-3 or TRBV12-4 with TRBJ2-7; the TCRdb D gene call, TRBD1, has no DNA to confirm it. The CDR3 is 15 residues long. CDR3 in amino acids: CASRGAGERTYEQYF.

The rearrangement uses TRBV12-3 or TRBV12-4 and TRBJ2-1; TCRdb's D call, TRBD2, is unchecked because there is no DNA. The CDR3 sequence is 14 residues long. The CDR3 loop reads CASSRLAGFDEQFF.

The J gene is TRBJ2-1, the V gene TRBV7-9; TCRdb returns TRBD2, unconfirmable since there is no DNA. Germline CDR1 is SEHNR and CDR2 is FQNEAQ (reference sequence). The CDR3 runs to 16 residues. The CDR3 loop reads CASSPLVRDYRNEQFF.

The chain is built from TRBV27 and TRBJ2-1. The CDR3 extends over 13 amino acids. Germline assignment: CDR1 MNHEY and CDR2 SMNVEV (reference sequence). The CDR3 sequence: CASSLSGNNEQFF.

The chain links TRBV12-3 or TRBV12-4 to TRBJ2-7; no DNA is available, so the TRBD2 call from TCRdb remains unchecked. The CDR3 is 14 residues long. Here the CDR3 reads CASSLGTSLFEQYF.

CDR3 region: CASTPHFGLAITDTQYF. This chain connects TRBV28 to TRBJ2-3; TCRdb's D call of TRBD2 is untestable without DNA. Germline V CDR1 and CDR2: MDHEN, SYDVKM. This CDR3 has 17 amino acids. The entire variable domain, with the rest obtained from reference TRBV28 and TRBJ2-3, is as follows: DVKVTQSSRYLVKRTGEKVFLECVQDMDHENMFWYRQDPGLGLRLIYFSYDVKMKEKGDIPEGYSVSREKKERFSLILESASTNQTSMYLCASTPHFGLAITDTQYFGPGTRLTVL.

This chain uses TRBV21-1 with TRBJ1-5. TRBV21-1 is labeled a pseudogene. This CDR3 is 15 amino acids long. The CDR3 sequence is CASSKTEYSNQPQHF.

V usage is TRBV11-2 and J usage is TRBJ2-2; the TCRdb call, TRBD2, lacks DNA for checking. CDR3 length equals 16 residues. Germline V gene lookup returns CDR1 SGHAT and CDR2 FQNNGV. CDR3 in amino acids: CASSSPEREITGELFF.

The V gene is TRBV7-6, the J gene TRBJ2-7; there is no DNA to check the TCRdb D call of TRBD2. Germline loops: CDR1 SGHVS, CDR2 FNYEAQ. This CDR3 region has 12 residues. CDR3 amino acids: CASSRLAGEQYF.

This CDR3 reads CSVERLAESYEQYF. V gene TRBV29-1 combines with J gene TRBJ2-7; lacking DNA, the TRBD2 call made by TCRdb goes unchecked. Germline CDR1 reads SQVTM; CDR2 reads ANQGSEA. This CDR3 comprises 14 residues.

V gene TRBV21-1 combines with J gene TRBJ1-2. TRBV21-1 is a recognized pseudogene. The CDR3 covers 12 residues. The CDR3 loop is CASSNGRSGYTF.

The chain couples TRBV4-3 to TRBJ2-7. The CDR3 contains 14 residues. The germline V gene encodes CDR1 LGHNA and CDR2 YSLEER. CDR3 sequence: CASSQRSDSYEQYF.

The chain employs TRBV7-2 and TRBJ2-1. This CDR3 is built from 14 residues. Germline V gene lookup returns CDR1 SGHTA and CDR2 FQGNSA. The CDR3 sequence is CASRILPGDNEQFF. Complete variable domain (other parts from reference TRBV7-2 and TRBJ2-1): GAGVSQSPSNKVTEKGKDVELRCDPISGHTALYWYRQSLGQGLEFLIYFQGNSAPDKSGLPSDRFSAERTGGSVSTLTIQRTQQEDSAVYLCASRILPGDNEQFFGPGTRLTVL.

This chain connects TRBV7-8 to TRBJ2-1; as DNA is missing, the TRBD1 call by TCRdb cannot be tested. CDR1 and CDR2 (germline): SGHVS, FQNEAQ. The CDR3 runs 14 residues. The CDR3 sequence is CASSLGIQEAEQFF. Drawing the rest from reference TRBV7-8 and TRBJ2-1, the complete variable domain is GAGVSQSPRYKVAKRGQDVALRCDPISGHVSLFWYQQALGQGPEFLTYFQNEAQLDKSGLPSDRFFAERPEGSVSTLKIQRTQQEDSAVYLCASSLGIQEAEQFFGPGTRLTVL.

V gene TRBV9 combines with J gene TRBJ2-1; TCRdb selects TRBD2, and the lack of DNA leaves this call unchecked. From germline, CDR1 is SGDLS and CDR2 YYNGEE. CDR3 length: 11 residues. CDR3: CASGLAGEQFF.

The V call is TRBV4-3, the J call TRBJ1-2; TCRdb gives TRBD1 as the D gene, but with no DNA this cannot be confirmed. The CDR3 spans 16 residues. Germline CDR1 reads LGHNA; CDR2 reads YSLEER. The CDR3 sequence: CASSQDGGVGSYGYTF.

This chain links TRBV11-2 with TRBJ1-6; there is no DNA to check the TCRdb D call of TRBD1. This CDR3 comprises 15 residues. Germline V gene lookup returns CDR1 SGHAT and CDR2 FQNNGV. Here the CDR3 reads CASTPTVRGYSPLHF.

The chain carries TRBV19 and TRBJ2-5; checking the TCRdb D call of TRBD1 is not possible without DNA. The CDR3 totals 18 residues. The V gene's germline CDR1 is LNHDA and CDR2 SQIVND (reference sequence). This chain's CDR3 is CASSSAQHRDSSQETQYF.

The rearrangement links TRBV6-2 or TRBV6-3 to TRBJ1-1. The CDR3 runs 11 residues. Per germline, CDR1 MNHEY and CDR2 SVGEGT. The CDR3 protein is CATREDTEAFF.

V and J are TRBV21-1 and TRBJ1-1. TRBV21-1 is listed as a pseudogene. This CDR3 is built from 12 residues. This CDR3 is CASMGRNTEAFF.

The J gene is TRBJ2-7, the V gene TRBV29-1; lacking DNA, the TRBD2 call made by TCRdb goes unchecked. CDR3 length: 13 amino acids. The germline V gene has CDR1 SQVTM and CDR2 ANQGSEA. The CDR3 is CSVAGGSLYEQYF.

This chain uses TRBV7-3 with TRBJ2-1; TCRdb reports TRBD1, a call that lacks DNA to check it against. CDR1 and CDR2 (germline): SGHTA, FQGTGA. The CDR3 is 16 amino acids. The CDR3 region is CASREQVWGSYNEQFF.

The V call is TRBV5-6, the J call TRBJ2-3; TCRdb's assignment of TRBD2 cannot be checked, as there is no DNA. The germline CDR1 and CDR2 sequences are SGHDT and YYEEEE. The CDR3 is 15 amino acids. The CDR3 protein is CASRASGRSTDTQYF.

The J gene is TRBJ1-5, the V gene TRBV19. The CDR3 length is 15 residues. Germline V gene sequence: CDR1 LNHDA, CDR2 SQIVND (reference sequence). The CDR3 sequence is CASSIMVGSNQPQHF. The variable domain in full, with the rest retrieved from reference TRBV19 and TRBJ1-5, is DGGITQSPKYLFRKEGQNVTLSCEQNLNHDAMYWYRQDPGQGLRLIYYSQIVNDFQKGDIAEGYSVSREKKESFPLTVTSAQKNPTAFYLCASSIMVGSNQPQHFGDGTRLSIL.